The 22 T cell receptor beta chains below come from one sample, sequenced in a study of blood T cell repertoires in COVID-19. Some clones are missing from TCRdb's copy, which holds only in-frame ones; the method was immunoSEQ multiplex PCR. The sample has about 52,000 clones, roughly 90% seen once. The source material was peripheral blood. The receptors were sampled from a man at least 80 years old with active or convalescent COVID-19.

The chain links TRBV11-1 to TRBJ2-7; D gene uncertain. In germline, CDR1 is SGHAT, CDR2 FQDESV (reference sequence). There are 11 residues in the CDR3. V lost 5 bases and J 3 bases, leaving 5 bases between the germline ends. This chain's CDR3 is CASSRGYEQYF. In nucleotides, the CDR3 is TGTGCCAGCAGCCGAGGCTACGAGCAGTACTTC. The variable domain in full, completed from reference TRBV11-1 and TRBJ2-7, reads EAEVAQSPRYKITEKSQAVAFWCDPISGHATLYWYRQILGQGPELLVQFQDESVVDDSQLPKDRFSAERLKGVDSTLKIQPAELGDSAMYLCASSRGYEQYFGPGTRLTVT.

The chain joins TRBV7-9 to TRBJ1-2; 8 bases are shared with TRBD1. The germline V gene has CDR1 SEHNR and CDR2 FQNEAQ (reference sequence). V shed 0 bases and J 8 bases; nucleotides not matched to a gene: 11. There are 16 residues in the CDR3. CDR3 loop: CASSLATTGARGGYTF. The CDR3 DNA is TGTGCCAGCAGCTTAGCGACGACAGGGGCTCGGGGAGGCTACACCTTC.

The chain employs TRBV28 and TRBJ1-1; 7 bases are shared with TRBD1. Trimming removed 6 bases from V and 4 bases from J; junction bases left unmatched: 5. CDR1 is MDHEN, CDR2 SYDVKM, per germline. This CDR3 contains 13 residues. The DNA for the CDR3 is TGTGCCAGCAGGGACAGGTCGGTCACTGAAGCTTTCTTT. Its protein is CASRDRSVTEAFF.

The chain has TRBV30 and TRBJ2-1; 11 nucleotides align to TRBD2. CDR1 is GTSNPN and CDR2 is SVGIG in the germline V gene (reference sequence). V shed 0 bases, J shed 2 bases, and the junction held 3 bases outside the gene matches. This CDR3 has 16 amino acids. CDR3: CAWSVPTSGTYNEQFF. The CDR3 DNA reads as TGTGCCTGGAGTGTACCGACTAGCGGGACCTACAATGAGCAGTTCTTC.

CDR3 residues: CASMWGGDTEAFF. The CDR3 DNA is TGTGCCAGTATGTGGGGGGGAGACACTGAAGCTTTCTTT. This sequence joins TRBV19 and TRBJ1-1, with D possibly TRBD1 on 5 matching bases. This CDR3 has 13 residues. Germline V gene lookup returns CDR1 LNHDA and CDR2 SQIVND (reference sequence). The V end was cut by 7 bases, the J end by 3 bases, with 12 bases between.

In DNA, the CDR3 is TGTGCCAGCTCACCATCCAGGGCCTCAGATACGCAGTATTTT. This codes for CASSPSRASDTQYF. The chain is built from TRBV18 and TRBJ2-3; D might be TRBD1 (5 bases). V was shortened by 2 bases and J by 4 bases, with 10 bases between the two germline ends. This CDR3 spans 14 amino acids. Germline V gives CDR1 KGHSH, CDR2 LQKENI.

The rearrangement links TRBV28 to TRBJ2-7; 12 bases map to TRBD2. Germline V gene lookup returns CDR1 MDHEN and CDR2 SYDVKM. CDR3 length: 16 residues. V was clipped by 6 bases and J by 1 base; unmatched bases: 7. The CDR3 region has the DNA TGTGCCAGCAGGAGCAGACTAGCGGGGGAGTCCTACGAGCAGTACTTC. Translating it yields CASRSRLAGESYEQYF.

The chain couples TRBV7-2 to TRBJ1-2; 10 bases are shared with TRBD1. The CDR3 has 14 amino acids. The V segment lost 4 bases and the J segment 3 bases; nucleotides outside the gene matches: 2. Germline CDR1 reads SGHTA; CDR2 reads FQGNSA. The CDR3 reads CASSWTGGDYGYTF. The CDR3 region has the DNA TGTGCCAGCAGCTGGACAGGGGGAGACTATGGCTACACCTTC.

The chain is built from TRBV10-1 and TRBJ2-1; the match to TRBD2 covers 7 bases. V was clipped by 9 bases and J by 6 bases; unmatched bases: 11. The CDR3 spans 14 residues. The germline gives CDR1 WNHNN, CDR2 SYGVQD (reference sequence). The CDR3 protein is CARLALRFLNEQFF. CDR3 DNA sequence: TGCGCCAGACTAGCGTTGAGGTTCCTCAATGAGCAGTTCTTC.

The rearrangement joins TRBV28 to TRBJ1-2, with 9 positions matching TRBD1. Germline CDR1 MDHEN, CDR2 SYDVKM. This CDR3 is built from 13 residues. The junction had 11 bases not matched to a gene; V was cut back by 10 bases and J by 8 bases. The CDR3 region has the DNA TGTGCCAACGCCCCACAGGGGGCATGGGGCTACACCTTC. Translated: CANAPQGAWGYTF.

The chain has TRBV18 and TRBJ2-7; perhaps TRBD2 as D (6 bases). Trimming took 3 bases from V and 2 from J, leaving 11 bases between them. CDR3 size: 14 residues. The germline gives CDR1 KGHSH, CDR2 LQKENI. For the CDR3, the DNA is TGTGCCAGCTCACCGGTAGGAGGGGCCTACGAGCAGTACTTC. Translation gives CASSPVGGAYEQYF.

The rearrangement uses TRBV7-6 and TRBJ2-5, with TRBD2 matching over 7 bases. CDR1 and CDR2 (germline): SGHVS, FNYEAQ. V shed 5 bases and J 7 bases; nucleotides not matched to a gene: 13. The CDR3 length is 15 residues. CDR3 region: CASSPPRREAGTQYF. CDR3 nucleotides: TGTGCCAGCAGCCCGCCACGACGGGAGGCCGGGACCCAGTACTTC.

The V call is TRBV2, the J call TRBJ2-2, with a weak D call TRBD1 (5 bases). V was trimmed by 1 base and J by 4 bases, leaving 13 bases between them. Germline V gene data show CDR1 as SNHLY and CDR2 as FYNNEI. This CDR3 has 16 residues. The CDR3 bases are TGTGCCAGCAGTGAAGAGTGGCAGGGTGCCACCGGGGAGCTGTTTTTT. Protein sequence: CASSEEWQGATGELFF.

This rearrangement joins TRBV10-3 to TRBJ2-1, with a weak D call TRBD1 (6 bases). Trimming took 6 bases from V and 1 from J, leaving 13 bases between them. Germline CDR1 is ENHRY and CDR2 is SYGVKD. This CDR3 comprises 15 residues. DNA for the CDR3: TGTGCCATCAGGGACAGCCCTCCATCCTACAATGAGCAGTTCTTC. It translates to CAIRDSPPSYNEQFF.

The J gene is TRBJ1-4, the V gene TRBV6-5; D gene ambiguous. CDR1 MNHEY and CDR2 SVGAGI come from the germline V gene. The V end lost 7 bases, the J end lost 0 bases, and 9 bases lay between the germline ends. The CDR3 has 14 residues. CDR3 nucleotides: TGTGCCAGCACCAACAACCCAACTAATGAAAAACTGTTTTTT. Translating it yields CASTNNPTNEKLFF.

The J gene is TRBJ2-1, the V gene TRBV27; TRBD2 matches 9 bases. The CDR3 has 15 residues. Germline assignment: CDR1 MNHEY and CDR2 SMNVEV (reference sequence). Trimming cost V 4 bases and J 2 bases; bases outside gene matches: 3. CDR3: CASSYAGGAYNEQFF. In DNA form, the CDR3 reads TGTGCCAGCAGTTATGCGGGAGGGGCCTACAATGAGCAGTTCTTC.

The gene calls are TRBV19 and TRBJ1-5, with D possibly TRBD1 on 5 matching bases. The germline V and J ends were trimmed by 7 bases and 1 base, with 20 bases remaining between them. From germline, CDR1 is LNHDA and CDR2 SQIVND (reference sequence). The CDR3 sequence is 17 residues long. For the CDR3, the DNA is TGTGCCAGTATTCCCCGAGGGGCGGGGTCGAGCAATCAGCCCCAGCATTTT. Its translation is CASIPRGAGSSNQPQHF.

The chain carries TRBV20-1 and TRBJ2-1; D possibly corresponds to TRBD2 (5 bases). The CDR3 runs 11 residues. The germline V gene encodes CDR1 DFQATT and CDR2 SNEGSKA (reference sequence). The V and J ends lost 3 bases and 8 bases respectively, with 8 bases between them. CDR3 sequence (DNA): TGCAGTGCTAGCGAACTAGATGAGCAGTTCTTC. This gives the protein CSASELDEQFF.

The rearrangement joins TRBV7-2 to TRBJ2-3; 8 nucleotides agree with TRBD1. CDR3 length: 16 amino acids. Germline values: CDR1 SGHTA, CDR2 FQGNSA. The V segment lost 5 bases and the J segment 2 bases; nucleotides outside the gene matches: 9. The CDR3, as DNA: TGTGCCAGCAGCACCCAGGGGGCGGGGAACACAGATACGCAGTATTTT. Translating it yields CASSTQGAGNTDTQYF.

The chain employs TRBV27 and TRBJ2-3; D might be TRBD1 (5 bases). Trimming stripped 5 bases from V and 2 bases from J, with 14 bases between. This CDR3 contains 15 residues. CDR1 and CDR2 from the germline V gene are MNHEY and SMNVEV (reference sequence). The CDR3 bases are TGTGCCAGCAGTCCCCGACAGTTTTCCACAGATACGCAGTATTTT. It yields the protein CASSPRQFSTDTQYF.

The chain carries TRBV7-8 and TRBJ1-3, with 7 bases that match TRBD1. The CDR3 runs to 16 residues. Germline trimming cut 1 base from V and 0 bases from J; bases unmatched to any gene: 3. Germline CDR1 reads SGHVS; CDR2 reads FQNEAQ. The CDR3 sequence is CASSLDGTASGNTIYF. CDR3 nucleotide sequence: TGTGCCAGCAGCTTAGACGGGACAGCCTCTGGAAACACCATATATTTT.

This chain connects TRBV4-3 to TRBJ2-7; a possible D gene is TRBD2 (7 bases). Per the germline V gene, CDR1 is LGHNA and CDR2 is YSLEER. The CDR3 contains 16 residues. V shed 8 bases and J shed 5 bases, with 25 bases lying between them. The CDR3 sequence: CASSLPGGLHEDEQYF. CDR3 coding DNA: TGCGCCAGCTCCCTGCCGGGGGGCTTACATGAGGACGAGCAGTACTTC.